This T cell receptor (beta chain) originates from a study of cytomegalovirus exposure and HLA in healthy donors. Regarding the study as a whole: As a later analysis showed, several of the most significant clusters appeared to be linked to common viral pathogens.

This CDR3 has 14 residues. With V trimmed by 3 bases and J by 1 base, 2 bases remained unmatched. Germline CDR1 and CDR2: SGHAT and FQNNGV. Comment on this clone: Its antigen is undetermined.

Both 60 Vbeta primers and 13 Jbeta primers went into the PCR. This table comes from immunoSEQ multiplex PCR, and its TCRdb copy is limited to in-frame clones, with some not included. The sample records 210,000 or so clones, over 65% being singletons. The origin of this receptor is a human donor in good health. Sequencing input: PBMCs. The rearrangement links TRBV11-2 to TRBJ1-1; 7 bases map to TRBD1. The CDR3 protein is CASSFRQGNTEAFF. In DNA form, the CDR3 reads TGTGCCAGCAGCTTTCGACAGGGGAACACTGAAGCTTTCTTT.